The 2 T cell receptor beta chains in this list originate from one sample, sequenced in a study of T cells after yellow fever vaccination. TCRdb recomputed calls from the 5' RACE reads with MiXCR, one row per CDR3 protein. The sample has approximately 47,000 distinct CDR3 sequences, around 6.5% seen once; the top ten hold under 11%. The source material was PBMCs, either bulk or a sorted T-cell subset (CD4+, CD8+, memory, or dextramer-sorted; not recorded which), sampled 45 days after the yellow fever booster vaccination. These receptors all come from a man aged 25 to 40 who received the YFV17D yellow fever vaccine.

The genes are TRBV2 and TRBJ1-5; D gene unclear. This CDR3 is built from 17 residues. Germline CDR1 reads SNHLY; CDR2 reads FYNNEI. Trimming took 0 bases from V and 6 from J, leaving 18 bases between them. The CDR3 region has the DNA TGTGCCAGCAGTGAAGCGCTTCCGGGGTTGTCAGGTCAGCCCCAGCATTTT. Its protein product is CASSEALPGLSGQPQHF.

With regard to this clonotype: A much larger clone lies a single base off, so this may be a read error. The chain employs TRBV20-1 and TRBJ2-7; D is perhaps TRBD2 (5 bases). The CDR3 consists of 14 residues. The V gene lost 5 bases and the J gene lost 9 bases, with 23 bases spanning the gap. Germline values: CDR1 DFQATT, CDR2 SNEGSKA (reference sequence). The DNA for the CDR3 is TGCAGTGCTGGAAGGTCGGGCGGCGGTCGGGGGCAGTACTTC. It is translated as CSAGRSGGGRGQYF.